The 7 T cell receptor beta chains reported below all come from one sample, sequenced in a study of T cell repertoires in cytomegalovirus infection. From the reads, TCRdb called clonotypes with MiXCR, one entry per CDR3 protein. The repertoire includes approximately 630,000 distinct CDR3 sequences, 20% to 25% of them detected once, and under 8.5% sits in the top ten. The specimen sequenced was CD8+ T cells from PBMCs. These receptors came from a human donor in good health (CMV status not recorded). Some clones in this sample may be carry-over from other donors' samples.

The table lists this clonotype with many counts. This sequence joins TRBV7-9 and TRBJ1-2; D may be TRBD1 (5 bases). Germline V lookup: CDR1 SEHNR, CDR2 FQNEAQ (reference sequence). The CDR3 has 13 amino acids. V was clipped by 6 bases and J by 6 bases, with 14 bases between them. CDR3 region: CASRTYGTDGYTF. The CDR3 region has the DNA TGTGCCAGCAGGACATATGGGACGGATGGCTACACCTTC.

J is TRBJ1-2 and V is TRBV6-2 or TRBV6-3, with TRBD1 as a possible D gene (5 bases). The V end lost 6 bases, the J end lost 8 bases, and 25 bases lay between the germline ends. Germline assignment: CDR1 MNHEY and CDR2 SVGEGT. The length of the CDR3 is 16 residues. CDR3 DNA: TGTGCCAGCAGAGAATCCTCGGGCCTTTATCGACAGGGCTACACCTTC. This gives the protein CASRESSGLYRQGYTF.

At least ten counts were recorded for this clonotype. The chain uses TRBV7-2 and TRBJ2-5, with 10 bases matching TRBD1. Germline-derived CDR1 and CDR2 are SGHTA and FQGNSA. V was clipped by 4 bases and J by 5 bases; unmatched bases: 7. CDR3 length: 15 amino acids. CDR3 in DNA: TGTGCCAGCAGCTACCCGACAGGGGGCGTGGAGACCCAGTACTTC. The encoded protein is CASSYPTGGVETQYF. Together with reference TRBV7-2 and TRBJ2-5, the CDR3 gives the full variable domain: GAGVSQSPSNKVTEKGKDVELRCDPISGHTALYWYRQSLGQGLEFLIYFQGNSAPDKSGLPSDRFSAERTGGSVSTLTIQRTQQEDSAVYLCASSYPTGGVETQYFGPGTRLLVL.

The DNA for the CDR3 is TGTGCCATCAGTGAGTCGAGCGGGGGGGCCGGGGATGAGCAGTTCTTC. Residues: CAISESSGGAGDEQFF. V gene TRBV10-3 combines with J gene TRBJ2-1, with 10 bases fitting TRBD2. Trimming removed 0 bases from V and 8 bases from J; junction bases left unmatched: 7. The CDR3 sequence is 16 residues long. CDR1 is ENHRY, CDR2 SYGVKD, per germline.

This clonotype was detected many times. The rearrangement uses TRBV7-2 and TRBJ1-2; 7 bases fit TRBD1. V was pared by 11 bases and J by 6 bases, with 12 bases of the junction left unmatched. The CDR3 is made up of 13 amino acids. Germline CDR1 reads SGHTA; CDR2 reads FQGNSA. The CDR3 DNA follows: TGTGCCCGAAAGGCTGACAGGGAGAATGGCTACACCTTC. Its protein is CARKADRENGYTF.

Details on this clonotype: A read error may explain this, as a much larger clone is one base away. This is likely a read error, given that the CDR3 carries no conserved phenylalanine or tryptophan at its end. This chain joins TRBV6-5 and TRBJ1-6; D unclear. CDR3 size: 16 residues. With 8 bases removed from V and 0 bases from J, the gap between germline ends came to 14 bases. CDR1 MNHEY and CDR2 SVGAGI come from the germline V gene. The CDR3, as DNA: TGTGCCAGCGCGATAGCAGCGAGCTCCTATAATTCACCCCTCCACATT. Its protein is CASAIAASSYNSPLHI.

This clonotype has a count of ten or more. The chain links TRBV24-1 to TRBJ1-5; D unclear. Germline CDR1 KGHDR, CDR2 SFDVKD. CDR3 length: 15 amino acids. V was shortened by 5 bases and J by 7 bases, with 17 bases between the two germline ends. CDR3 sequence (DNA): TGTGCCACCAGTGGCGGCGAAGACTGGAGCCAGCCCCAGCATTTT. Its translation is CATSGGEDWSQPQHF.